This TCR beta chain was identified in a study of OX40 agonist ivuxolimab in advanced cancers. Study background: Ivuxolimab is a fully human IgG2 antibody that activates OX40 (CD134). Participants could have had prior anti-PD-1, anti-PD-L1 or anti-CTLA-4 therapy, and approximately 40% had some. The study, taken as a whole, reports: Several nonresponders also turned out to have low normalized T-cell clonal expansion. Among the least clonally expanded were partial responders at 0.1-3.0 mg/kg.

Germline CDR1 reads MNHEY; CDR2 reads SMNVEV (reference sequence). The CDR3 runs 15 residues. Trimming took off 2 bases at V and 2 bases at J, with 12 bases between the two ends. Generated by immunoSEQ multiplex PCR, the TCRdb table keeps only in-frame clones and is missing some. The sample holds 77,000 or so clones; 92% are singletons and the top ten take roughly 9.7%. In the case of this clone: As yet, its antigen is unknown.

The TCR sequence derives from an adult with an advanced solid tumor such as melanoma, head and neck, liver or kidney cancer. This chain connects TRBV27 to TRBJ1-1; weak D call: TRBD1 (6 bases). The source was CD4+ or CD8+ T cells sorted from blood, collected in a trial of the OX40 agonist ivuxolimab. CDR3 coding DNA: TGTGCCAGCAGTTTAGGGGCAGGGGCAAACACTGAAGCTTTCTTT. Translating it yields CASSLGAGANTEAFF.